The 26 T cell receptor beta chains below all came from one sample that was sequenced in a study of OX40 agonist ivuxolimab in advanced cancers. Repertoires were generated with immunoSEQ multiplex PCR, while TCRdb's copy carries only in-frame clones and drops some. Of tens of thousands of clones in the sample, around 90% were seen once. This specimen consisted of CD4+ or CD8+ T cells sorted from blood, obtained in a trial of the OX40 agonist ivuxolimab. The receptors were sampled from an adult with an advanced solid tumor such as melanoma, head and neck, liver or kidney cancer.

The chain couples TRBV27 to TRBJ2-5, with D hard to call. The V end was cut by 4 bases, the J end by 5 bases, with 17 bases between. The CDR3 loop spans 15 amino acids. Germline V gene sequence: CDR1 MNHEY, CDR2 SMNVEV (reference sequence). CDR3 residues: CASSSLTAVGETQYF. The CDR3 bases are TGTGCCAGCAGTTCCCTGACTGCGGTCGGTGAGACCCAGTACTTC.

The rearrangement uses TRBV5-6 and TRBJ2-3, with D tentatively TRBD1 (5 bases). The V end lost 1 base, the J end lost 1 base, and 7 bases lay between the germline ends. This CDR3 has 14 amino acids. Germline assignment: CDR1 SGHDT and CDR2 YYEEEE. CDR3 DNA: TGTGCCAGCAGCTTGCTAGGGGGCACAGATACGCAGTATTTT. It yields the protein CASSLLGGTDTQYF. The full variable domain, in which reference TRBV5-6 and TRBJ2-3 provide the parts outside the CDR3, is DAGVTQSPTHLIKTRGQQVTLRCSPKSGHDTVSWYQQALGQGPQFIFQYYEEEERQRGNFPDRFSGHQFPNYSSELNVNALLLGDSALYLCASSLLGGTDTQYFGPGTRLTVL.

V is TRBV5-1 and J is TRBJ1-1, with TRBD1 matching 7 bases. This CDR3 is built from 15 residues. Germline CDR1 and CDR2: SGHRS and YFSETQ. V was pared by 5 bases and J by 4 bases, with 11 bases of the junction left unmatched. The chain's CDR3 is CASRVTGSLGTEAFF. The CDR3 DNA follows: TGCGCCAGCAGGGTGACAGGGAGTCTCGGCACTGAAGCTTTCTTT.

Of note for this clone: Other DNA sequences in the sample encode the same CDR3. This chain connects TRBV9 to TRBJ2-1; D assignment may be TRBD1 or TRBD2 (6 bases each). Trimming took 0 bases from V and 0 from J, leaving 16 bases between them. Germline lookup yields CDR1 SGDLS and CDR2 YYNGEE. This CDR3 contains 18 residues. The CDR3 loop is CASSVASGGLSSYNEQFF. CDR3 DNA: TGTGCCAGCAGCGTAGCTAGTGGGGGGCTTAGCTCCTACAATGAGCAGTTCTTC.

This clone is a singleton in its sample. The chain employs TRBV9 and TRBJ2-7, with 7 bases lining up with TRBD1. The trim removed 5 bases at V and 2 bases at J, leaving 7 bases unmatched. There are 14 residues in the CDR3. Germline V lookup: CDR1 SGDLS, CDR2 YYNGEE. CDR3 DNA sequence: TGTGCCAGCAGTAGACAGGGTACCACCTACGAGCAGTACTTC. It translates to CASSRQGTTYEQYF.

This chain joins TRBV21-1 and TRBJ1-5; the DNA was not compared with TRBD1, the D call given in the table. TRBV21-1 counts as a pseudogene. This CDR3 has 20 amino acids. The CDR3 sequence: CASSPHRIPPGTGHRQPQHF. CDR3 nucleotide sequence: TGTGCCAGCAGCCCCCATCGCATTCCTCCCGGGACAGGGCATCGGCAGCCCCAGCATTTT.

The rearrangement links TRBV6-1 to TRBJ2-3; either TRBD1 or TRBD2 may fit D (5 bases each). The CDR3 has 14 residues. Deletions cut 7 bases from V and 6 bases from J, with 17 bases between. The germline V gene has CDR1 MNHNS and CDR2 SASEGT. This CDR3 is CASNPGVWGDTQYF. CDR3 DNA: TGTGCCAGCAATCCAGGAGTGTGGGGGGATACGCAGTATTTT.

The gene calls are TRBV19 and TRBJ1-1, with D uncertain. Germline lookup yields CDR1 LNHDA and CDR2 SQIVND (reference sequence). The CDR3 extends over 13 amino acids. With 7 bases removed from V and 4 bases from J, the gap between germline ends came to 13 bases. The CDR3 is CASMDRAGTEAFF. CDR3 nucleotide sequence: TGTGCCAGTATGGACCGGGCGGGCACTGAAGCTTTCTTT.

The V call is TRBV11-2, the J call TRBJ2-4; tentatively, D is TRBD2 (7 bases). Germline CDR1 and CDR2: SGHAT and FQNNGV. The V end lost 1 base, the J end lost 0 bases, and 10 bases lay between the germline ends. The CDR3 spans 16 residues. The CDR3 is CASSLGGGVAKNIQYF. CDR3 bases: TGTGCCAGCAGCTTAGGAGGGGGGGTAGCCAAAAACATTCAGTACTTC.

The chain combines TRBV28 with TRBJ1-2; D may be TRBD1 (5 bases). The V gene's germline CDR1 is MDHEN and CDR2 SYDVKM. Between the trimmed V and J ends, which lost 2 bases and 2 bases, there was a span of 9 bases. The CDR3 totals 14 residues. The CDR3 protein is CASSLRDPNYGYTF. DNA of the CDR3: TGTGCCAGCAGTTTAAGGGACCCCAACTATGGCTACACCTTC.

V is TRBV5-5 and J is TRBJ1-2; the match to TRBD1 covers 9 bases. The CDR3 covers 15 residues. Germline lookup yields CDR1 SGHKS and CDR2 YYEKEE (reference sequence). Trimming removed 4 bases from V and 2 bases from J; junction bases left unmatched: 6. CDR3 DNA sequence: TGTGCCAGCAGCCCACAGGGACAGGGCAACTATGGCTACACCTTC. Amino acids: CASSPQGQGNYGYTF.

This chain links TRBV27 with TRBJ1-5; D gene ambiguous. This CDR3 has 12 amino acids. V lost 1 base to trimming and J lost 7 bases, with 5 bases between them. From germline, CDR1 is MNHEY and CDR2 SMNVEV (reference sequence). CDR3 DNA: TGTGCCAGCAGTTTATTGGGACAGCCCCAGCATTTT. This gives the protein CASSLLGQPQHF.

The V and J genes are TRBV28 and TRBJ1-2, with 7 bases that match TRBD1. With V trimmed by 3 bases and J by 7 bases, 8 bases remained unmatched. CDR1 and CDR2 (germline): MDHEN, SYDVKM. The CDR3 consists of 14 residues. The CDR3 here is CASSLSAGGRGYTF. CDR3 nucleotides: TGTGCCAGCAGTTTGAGCGCAGGGGGACGTGGCTACACCTTC.

Comment on this clone: In this CDR3 the conserved last residue, phenylalanine or tryptophan, is missing, so a read error is likely. Because the CDR3's place on the DNA is in doubt, the DNA is left out and the CDR3 is given as listed by TCRdb. This chain links TRBV21-1 with TRBJ1-6. TRBV21-1 is a listed pseudogene. The CDR3 extends over 16 residues, inclusive of both ends. CDR3 sequence: CASSKERAPKGSPLHL.

The chain has TRBV5-1 and TRBJ1-2, with D maybe TRBD1 (6 bases). CDR3 length: 16 amino acids. CDR1 is SGHRS, CDR2 YFSETQ, per germline. V was clipped by 7 bases and J by 3 bases, with 22 bases between them. CDR3 sequence reads: CASSGGRAPLDYGYTF. The DNA of the CDR3 is TGCGCCAGCTCCGGGGGCAGGGCCCCACTCGACTATGGCTACACCTTC.

This chain uses TRBV5-4 with TRBJ1-4; 7 bases line up with TRBD1. This CDR3 contains 16 residues. The V segment lost 3 bases and the J segment 6 bases; nucleotides outside the gene matches: 11. The germline V gene encodes CDR1 SGHNT and CDR2 YYREEE (reference sequence). The CDR3 spells CASSSGADRVDEKLFF. In DNA, the CDR3 is TGTGCCAGCAGCTCGGGGGCAGACAGGGTTGATGAAAAACTGTTTTTT.

The rearrangement links TRBV6-6 to TRBJ1-1; D is uncertain. Germline values: CDR1 MNHNY, CDR2 SVGAGI (reference sequence). The ends were cut back, 6 bases at V and 5 bases at J, with 16 bases in the middle. CDR3 size: 14 residues. DNA for the CDR3: TGTGCCAGCAGCCTCGGGCCCCGAGGGACTGAAGCTTTCTTT. The encoded protein is CASSLGPRGTEAFF.

This chain links TRBV5-1 with TRBJ2-3, with 9 positions matching TRBD2. The CDR3 consists of 16 residues. Germline V gene data show CDR1 as SGHRS and CDR2 as YFSETQ. The junction had 10 bases not matched to a gene; V was cut back by 0 bases and J by 8 bases. The DNA of the CDR3 is TGCGCCAGCAGCTTGGCCGCTAGCGGGGCCTCGGGTACGCAGTATTTT. This sequence encodes CASSLAASGASGTQYF.

This chain uses TRBV27 with TRBJ2-4; D not resolved. Trimming removed 5 bases from V and 5 bases from J, with 10 bases in between. Germline assignment: CDR1 MNHEY and CDR2 SMNVEV (reference sequence). The CDR3 has 13 amino acids. In nucleotides, the CDR3 is TGTGCCAGCAGTCTAACGACCCAAAACATTCAGTACTTC. It yields the protein CASSLTTQNIQYF.

The V gene is TRBV2, the J gene TRBJ2-2; D gene unclear. This CDR3 is 12 amino acids long. The germline gives CDR1 SNHLY, CDR2 FYNNEI. Trimming pared 7 bases from V and 6 bases from J, leaving 9 bases between. The CDR3 DNA is TGTGCCAGCAACTCGTGGTCCGGGGAGCTGTTTTTT. Its protein is CASNSWSGELFF.

The chain has TRBV19 and TRBJ1-1, with a weak D call TRBD1 (6 bases). This CDR3 contains 16 residues. Germline CDR1 reads LNHDA; CDR2 reads SQIVND (reference sequence). Deletions cut 2 bases from V and 4 bases from J, with 17 bases between. CDR3 sequence reads: CASSITRTVIGTEAFF. In DNA, the CDR3 is TGTGCCAGTAGTATAACTCGGACAGTTATAGGCACTGAAGCTTTCTTT. The whole variable domain, filled in from reference TRBV19 and TRBJ1-1, reads DGGITQSPKYLFRKEGQNVTLSCEQNLNHDAMYWYRQDPGQGLRLIYYSQIVNDFQKGDIAEGYSVSREKKESFPLTVTSAQKNPTAFYLCASSITRTVIGTEAFFGQGTRLTVV.

This rearrangement joins TRBV5-5 to TRBJ2-5, with D unresolved. This CDR3 has 12 residues. Germline values: CDR1 SGHKS, CDR2 YYEKEE (reference sequence). V lost 2 bases and J 4 bases, leaving 6 bases between the germline ends. This CDR3 is CASSLGPETQYF. The DNA for the CDR3 is TGTGCCAGCAGCTTAGGACCAGAGACCCAGTACTTC.

V gene TRBV5-1 combines with J gene TRBJ2-5; TRBD1 agrees at 11 bases. Germline CDR1 SGHRS, CDR2 YFSETQ. CDR3 size: 16 residues. The J segment lost 5 bases and the V segment lost 0 bases, leaving 6 bases of the junction unmatched. The CDR3 spells CASSLGTGGRGETQYF. CDR3 in DNA: TGCGCCAGCAGCTTGGGGACAGGGGGCCGGGGTGAGACCCAGTACTTC.

The CDR3 DNA is TGTGCCAGTAGTATGCGGCGAGGGGATACGCAGTATTTT. Translating gives CASSMRRGDTQYF. The V call is TRBV19, the J call TRBJ2-3; the D gene is possibly TRBD2 (5 bases). This CDR3 is built from 13 residues. Germline assignment: CDR1 LNHDA and CDR2 SQIVND (reference sequence). The V end was cut by 3 bases, the J end by 6 bases, with 10 bases between.

This chain links TRBV6-5 with TRBJ1-6, with D hard to call. The CDR3 extends over 13 amino acids. In germline, CDR1 is MNHEY, CDR2 SVGAGI. V shed 8 bases and J shed 4 bases, with 9 bases lying between them. The CDR3 sequence is CASSPEYNSPLHF. The CDR3 DNA sequence: TGTGCCAGCTCCCCGGAATATAATTCACCCCTCCACTTT.

The rearrangement uses TRBV28 and TRBJ2-4, with D unclear. This CDR3 spans 15 amino acids. Germline V gene lookup returns CDR1 MDHEN and CDR2 SYDVKM. V was clipped by 6 bases and J by 0 bases, with 12 bases between them. DNA of the CDR3: TGTGCCAGCAGCACGAGCATGATAGCCAAAAACATTCAGTACTTC. Encoded protein: CASSTSMIAKNIQYF.